This T cell receptor beta chain was sequenced in a study of cytomegalovirus exposure and HLA in healthy donors. 60 Vbeta and 13 Jbeta primers were used in PCR. Sequencing used immunoSEQ multiplex PCR; TCRdb keeps in-frame clones, though not all of them. Here the sample spans under 150,000 clones, about 70% being singletons. The donors gave bone marrow, and they were healthy. General study findings and limits: CMV serostatus was the sole immune exposure information available. Certain sequence variants were highly shared and formed a cluster, and this cluster was likely a sequencing artifact.

CDR3 size: 14 residues. V lost 8 bases, J lost 3 bases, and 16 bases lay in between. The germline CDR1 and CDR2 sequences are LNHDA and SQIVND (reference sequence). A remark on this clone: The antigen is not known.

The clonotype comes from a woman aged 60-75 years in good health and CMV-seropositive. Sequenced input: PBMCs. The chain recombines TRBV19 with TRBJ1-2; D may be TRBD1 (5 bases). Here the CDR3 reads CASGGVEGYYGYTF. The CDR3 DNA sequence: TGTGCCAGTGGGGGGGTCGAAGGGTACTATGGCTACACCTTC.